This entry is about one T cell receptor beta chain. Its antigen is currently unknown. Primers included in the PCR were 60 Vbeta and 13 Jbeta primers. Method: immunoSEQ multiplex PCR; TCRdb's copy keeps in-frame clones and lacks some. The profile covers about 240,000 clones, with approximately 82% appearing a single time and about 7.3% taken by the ten largest. This entry comes from a study of cytomegalovirus exposure and HLA in healthy donors. Study-level background: Of roughly 400 genotyped donors, about 80% grouped in the Caucasian-associated ancestry cluster.

The V end was cut by 5 bases, the J end by 2 bases, with 19 bases between. Germline V gene lookup returns CDR1 SGHAT and CDR2 FQDESV (reference sequence). This CDR3 comprises 17 residues. Study conclusions and caveats: Presence/absence analyses treated sequencing depth as roughly uniform across donors. Analysis was carried out at a later point, and it linked a missense DCLRE1C variant to TCR beta V- and J-gene trimming. In an earlier analysis, most TCR beta V segments were productive about 87% or about 30% of the time.

The sample consisted of PBMCs. The chain has TRBV11-1 and TRBJ2-4; D not resolved. The receptor comes from a woman aged 55-69 years in good health and CMV-seropositive. The CDR3 DNA reads TGTGCCAGCAGCCCAAACCCCTCGTACAGCACCAAAAACATTCAGTACTTC. The encoded protein is CASSPNPSYSTKNIQYF.